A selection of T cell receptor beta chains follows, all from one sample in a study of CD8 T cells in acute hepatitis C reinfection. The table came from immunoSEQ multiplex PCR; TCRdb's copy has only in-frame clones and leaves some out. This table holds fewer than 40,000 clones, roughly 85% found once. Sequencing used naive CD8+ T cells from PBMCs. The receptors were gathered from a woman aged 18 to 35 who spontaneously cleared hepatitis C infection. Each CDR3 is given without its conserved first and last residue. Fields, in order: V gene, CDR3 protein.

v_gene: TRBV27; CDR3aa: ASSLHPSVKMGTDTQY
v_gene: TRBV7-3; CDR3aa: ASSRQVSGNTIY
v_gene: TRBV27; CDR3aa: ASSLGGSAAQY
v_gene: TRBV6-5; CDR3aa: ASSAGTVRGETQY
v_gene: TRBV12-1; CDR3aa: ASSFPPTSGTDNEQF
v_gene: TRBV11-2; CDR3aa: ASSLAEETQY
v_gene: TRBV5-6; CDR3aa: ASSFGTANNSPLH
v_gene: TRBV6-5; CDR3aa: ASSSPTSPPWEQY
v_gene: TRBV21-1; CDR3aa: ASRDREQETQY
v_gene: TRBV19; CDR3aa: ASSIGSWGGGTGELF
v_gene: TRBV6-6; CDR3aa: ASSFILNRSDTQY
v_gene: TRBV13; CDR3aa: ASSWGQSDEQY
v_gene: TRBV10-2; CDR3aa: ASSEETYGYT
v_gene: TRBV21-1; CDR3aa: ASTPFSGELF
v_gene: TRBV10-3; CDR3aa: AITPSQGILVRTEAF
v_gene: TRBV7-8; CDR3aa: ASSVVESNEKLF
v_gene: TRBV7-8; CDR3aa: ASSLIGSGTYNEQF
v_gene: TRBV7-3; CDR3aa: ASSPPGGRGELF
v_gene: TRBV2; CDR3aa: ARRTGYYEQY
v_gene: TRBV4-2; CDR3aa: ASSPSGDPSYEQY
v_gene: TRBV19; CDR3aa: ASSIIGNGLF
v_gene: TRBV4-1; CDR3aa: ASSHVGTSIGTDTQY
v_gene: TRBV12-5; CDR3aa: ASGSSKNIQY
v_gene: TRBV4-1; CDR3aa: ASSQTWTGGTYEQY
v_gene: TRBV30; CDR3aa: AWSKSTGNYGYT
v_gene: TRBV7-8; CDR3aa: ASTATESGTEAF
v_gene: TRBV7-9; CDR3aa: ASSPRGTGPNYGYT
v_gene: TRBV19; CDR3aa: ASSIFGGNNYEQY
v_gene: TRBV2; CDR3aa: ASSEGGRAEGTQY
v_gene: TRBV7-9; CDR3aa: ASSRGTVLNEKLF
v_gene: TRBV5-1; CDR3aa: ASSFSTSGDIVYEQY
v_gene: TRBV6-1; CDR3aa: ASSEARGGGNTIY
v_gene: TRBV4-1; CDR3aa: ASSQDGEQY
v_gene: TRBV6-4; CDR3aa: ASSSKSSRQSRANVLT
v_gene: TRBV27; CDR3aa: ASGGTTEDEQF
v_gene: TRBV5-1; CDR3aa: ASSFPEGGVSYNEQF
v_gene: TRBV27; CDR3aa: ASKETGVNEKLF
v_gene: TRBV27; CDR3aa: ASSLYFVVGLVSDWEQF
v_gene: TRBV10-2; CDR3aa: ASLTSGRAYNEQF
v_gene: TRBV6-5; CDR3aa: ASSPGTNYEQY
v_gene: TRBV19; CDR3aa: ASSSILDSNQPQH
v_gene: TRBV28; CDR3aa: ASSSEYGYT
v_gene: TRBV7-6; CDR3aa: ASSRGDTEAF
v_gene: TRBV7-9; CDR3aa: ASSLLEKNTEAF
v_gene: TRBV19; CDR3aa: ASNSFYNEQF
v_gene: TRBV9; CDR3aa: ASSSGTRSVTDTQY
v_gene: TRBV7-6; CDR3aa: ASSSPSGQSSYNEQF
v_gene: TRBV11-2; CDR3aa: ASSFYGSYEAF
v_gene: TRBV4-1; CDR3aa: ASSQGQGWDNEQF
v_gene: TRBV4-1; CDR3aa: ASSPGLAGSYEQY
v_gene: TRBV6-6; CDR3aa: ASSYPDIHEQF
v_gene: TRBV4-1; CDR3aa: ASSQSPYGYT
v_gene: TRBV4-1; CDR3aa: ASSREEGGSSYEQY